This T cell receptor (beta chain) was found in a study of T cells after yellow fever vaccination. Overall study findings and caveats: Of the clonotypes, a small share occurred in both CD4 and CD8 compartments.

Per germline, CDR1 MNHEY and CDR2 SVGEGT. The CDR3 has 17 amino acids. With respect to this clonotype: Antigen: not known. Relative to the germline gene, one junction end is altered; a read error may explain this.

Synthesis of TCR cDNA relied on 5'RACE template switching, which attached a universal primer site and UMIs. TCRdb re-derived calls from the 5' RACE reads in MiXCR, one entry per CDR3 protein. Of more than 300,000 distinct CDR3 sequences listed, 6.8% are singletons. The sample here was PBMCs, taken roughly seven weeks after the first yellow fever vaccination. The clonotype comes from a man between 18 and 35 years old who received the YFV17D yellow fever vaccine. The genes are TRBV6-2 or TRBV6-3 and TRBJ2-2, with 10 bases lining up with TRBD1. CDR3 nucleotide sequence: TGTGCCAGCAGTAACTCAAGGGACAGGGGCCTATCCGGGGAGCTGGTTTTT. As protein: CASSNSRDRGLSGELVF.